This T cell receptor (beta chain) was found in a study of cytomegalovirus exposure and HLA in healthy donors. Study-level information: Out of about 190 million T cells, an earlier analysis found some 120 million unique TCR beta sequences in total.

As concerns this clone: The antigen is undetermined.

The CDR3 spans 14 residues. With 5 bases removed from V and 2 bases from J, the gap between germline ends came to 12 bases. Per the germline V gene, CDR1 is LNHNV and CDR2 is YYDKDF (reference sequence). Study-level results: Later analysis indicated greater clonal expansion among HLA-associated TCR beta chains than among equally common other chains. In a later analysis, TCR beta V- and J-gene trimming showed a link to a missense DCLRE1C variant. In vitro testing confirmed a few CMV-associated chains as specific for CMV antigens.

The PCR employed 60 Vbeta primers together with 13 Jbeta primers. Only in-frame clones appear in the TCRdb table, and some are missing; sequencing was by immunoSEQ multiplex PCR. The table lists more than 130,000 clones, approximately 80% of them singletons. The sequence was obtained from a male donor in good health and CMV-seronegative. The sequenced sample was PBMCs. The chain uses TRBV15 and TRBJ2-5; D is perhaps TRBD1 (6 bases). CDR3 region: CATSGLGQQETQYF. CDR3 sequence (DNA): TGTGCCACCAGCGGGCTAGGACAGCAAGAGACCCAGTACTTC.